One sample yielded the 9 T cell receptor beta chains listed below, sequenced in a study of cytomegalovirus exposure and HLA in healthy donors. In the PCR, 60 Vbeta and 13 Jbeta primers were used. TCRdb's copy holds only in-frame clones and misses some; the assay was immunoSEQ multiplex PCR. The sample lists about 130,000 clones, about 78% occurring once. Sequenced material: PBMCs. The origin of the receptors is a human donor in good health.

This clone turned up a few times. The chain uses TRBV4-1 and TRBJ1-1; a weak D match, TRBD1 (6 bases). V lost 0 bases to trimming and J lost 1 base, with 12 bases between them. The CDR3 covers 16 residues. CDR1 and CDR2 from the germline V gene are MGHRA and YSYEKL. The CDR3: CASSQEVRGANTEAFF. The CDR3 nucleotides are TGCGCCAGCAGCCAAGAAGTTCGGGGGGCGAACACTGAAGCTTTCTTT.

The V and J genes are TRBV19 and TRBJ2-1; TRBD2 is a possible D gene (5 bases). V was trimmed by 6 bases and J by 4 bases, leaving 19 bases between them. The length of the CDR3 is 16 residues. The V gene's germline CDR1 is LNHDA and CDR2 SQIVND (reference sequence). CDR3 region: CASSLSGGAAYNEQFF. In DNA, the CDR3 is TGTGCCAGTAGCCTGTCCGGTGGAGCGGCTTACAATGAGCAGTTCTTC.

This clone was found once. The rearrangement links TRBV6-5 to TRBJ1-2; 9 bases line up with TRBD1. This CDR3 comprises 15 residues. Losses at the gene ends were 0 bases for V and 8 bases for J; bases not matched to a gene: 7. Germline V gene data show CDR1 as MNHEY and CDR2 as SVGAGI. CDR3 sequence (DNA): TGTGCCAGCAGTTACTCCCCGACAGGGGGGGAAGGCTACACCTTC. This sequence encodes CASSYSPTGGEGYTF.

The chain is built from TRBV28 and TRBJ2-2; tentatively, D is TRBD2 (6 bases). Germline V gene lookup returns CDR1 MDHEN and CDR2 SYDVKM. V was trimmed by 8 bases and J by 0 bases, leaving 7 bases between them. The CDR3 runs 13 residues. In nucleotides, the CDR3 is TGTGCCAGCTGGAGGGCGAACACCGGGGAGCTGTTTTTT. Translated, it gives CASWRANTGELFF.

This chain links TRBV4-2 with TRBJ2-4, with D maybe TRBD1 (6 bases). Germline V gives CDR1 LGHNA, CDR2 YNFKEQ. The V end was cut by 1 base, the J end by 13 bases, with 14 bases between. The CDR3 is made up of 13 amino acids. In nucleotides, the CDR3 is TGTGCCAGCAGCCAAGGCGGTTGGGACACCCAGTACTTC. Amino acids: CASSQGGWDTQYF.

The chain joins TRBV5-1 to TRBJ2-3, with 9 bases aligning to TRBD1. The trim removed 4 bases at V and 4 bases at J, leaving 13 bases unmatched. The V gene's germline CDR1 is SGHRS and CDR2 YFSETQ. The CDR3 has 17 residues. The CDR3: CASSRTLPGQGSDTQYF. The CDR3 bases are TGCGCCAGCAGCCGGACCTTGCCGGGACAGGGCTCAGATACGCAGTATTTT.

CDR3 protein: CAITDPGQSYEQYF. CDR3 bases: TGTGCCATCACCGACCCAGGACAAAGCTACGAGCAGTACTTC. The chain employs TRBV10-3 and TRBJ2-5; TRBD1 is a possible D gene (5 bases). Gene TRBJ2-7 matches the end of the DNA better, so the J call may be wrong. The CDR3 runs to 14 residues. Germline-derived CDR1 and CDR2 are ENHRY and SYGVKD.

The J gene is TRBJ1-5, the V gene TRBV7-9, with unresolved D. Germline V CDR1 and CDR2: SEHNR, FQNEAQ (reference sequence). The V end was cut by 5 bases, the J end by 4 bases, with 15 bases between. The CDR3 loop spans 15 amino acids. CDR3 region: CASSPQTGGNQPQHF. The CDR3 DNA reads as TGTGCCAGCAGCCCCCAGACTGGTGGGAATCAGCCCCAGCATTTT. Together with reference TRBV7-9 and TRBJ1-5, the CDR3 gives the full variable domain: DTGVSQNPRHKITKRGQNVTFRCDPISEHNRLYWYRQTLGQGPEFLTYFQNEAQLEKSRLLSDRFSAERPKGSFSTLEIQRTEQGDSAMYLCASSPQTGGNQPQHFGDGTRLSIL.

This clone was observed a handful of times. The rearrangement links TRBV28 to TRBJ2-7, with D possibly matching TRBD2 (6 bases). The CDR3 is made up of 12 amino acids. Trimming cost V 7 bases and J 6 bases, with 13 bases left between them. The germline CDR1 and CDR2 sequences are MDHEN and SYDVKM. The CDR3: CASIGDSAEQYF. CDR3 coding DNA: TGTGCCAGCATTGGGGACTCCGCCGAGCAGTACTTC.